This entry is about one T cell receptor (beta chain). The data are from a study of OX40 agonist ivuxolimab in advanced cancers. Overall study: Ivuxolimab is an agonistic anti-OX40 (CD134) antibody, and patients were treated with it. The patients received ivuxolimab by intravenous route every 2 weeks at 0.01 to 10 mg/kg.

Clones were read by immunoSEQ multiplex PCR, and TCRdb kept only the in-frame ones, dropping some. The sample records tens of thousands of clones, approximately 91% being singletons. The V gene's germline CDR1 is SGHDT and CDR2 YYEEEE. The CDR3 covers 16 residues. J lost 4 bases, V lost 4 bases, and 10 bases had no gene match. V is TRBV5-6 and J is TRBJ2-3; 9 positions match TRBD2. The sequence came from an adult with an advanced solid tumor such as melanoma, head and neck, liver or kidney cancer. Sample: CD4+ or CD8+ T cells sorted from blood, taken in a trial of the OX40 agonist ivuxolimab. The CDR3 DNA follows: TGTGCCAGCAGCGGACTAGCGTCCCCTCTTGCAGATACGCAGTATTTT. Translation: CASSGLASPLADTQYF. Complete variable domain (other parts from reference TRBV5-6 and TRBJ2-3): DAGVTQSPTHLIKTRGQQVTLRCSPKSGHDTVSWYQQALGQGPQFIFQYYEEEERQRGNFPDRFSGHQFPNYSSELNVNALLLGDSALYLCASSGLASPLADTQYFGPGTRLTVL.